The rows below give T cell receptor beta chains drawn from one sample of a study of cytomegalovirus exposure and HLA in healthy donors. Repertoires were generated with immunoSEQ multiplex PCR, while TCRdb's copy carries only in-frame clones and drops some. The sample records some 150,000 clones, 70% to 90% being singletons. Specimen: PBMCs. The origin of the receptors is a woman in her twenties or thirties in good health and CMV-seropositive. Both conserved end residues are part of each CDR3. The order of the fields is V gene, J gene, clone size, D gene, CDR3 DNA, CDR3 protein. A D gene is named only where the DNA matches it firmly. Some rows have no size entry. The others give once, few or many, or a class for an expanded clone.

v_call: TRBV6-6; j_call: TRBJ2-1; clone_size: -; d_call: TRBD2; cdr3_nt: TGTGCCAGCAGCCCCGCGGAGCGGGGGTGGAATGAGCAGTTCTTC; cdr3_aa: CASSPAERGWNEQFF
v_call: TRBV18; j_call: TRBJ1-1; clone_size: -; d_call: TRBD1; cdr3_nt: TGTGCCAGCTCACCCCTGGGACAGGGGAGCTTGAACACTGAAGCTTTCTTT; cdr3_aa: CASSPLGQGSLNTEAFF
v_call: TRBV4-1; j_call: TRBJ1-2; clone_size: -; d_call: TRBD1; cdr3_nt: TGCGCCAGCAGCCAAGATGGGACAGGGTCCTATGGCTACACCTTC; cdr3_aa: CASSQDGTGSYGYTF
v_call: TRBV5-1; j_call: TRBJ2-1; clone_size: -; d_call: TRBD2; cdr3_nt: TGCGCCAGCTGCAACGGGACTACCCTGAATGAGCAGTTCTTC; cdr3_aa: CASCNGTTLNEQFF
v_call: TRBV6-6; j_call: TRBJ2-5; clone_size: -; d_call: -; cdr3_nt: TGTGCCAGCAGTTACTTGAGGGACCAAGAGACCCAGTACTTC; cdr3_aa: CASSYLRDQETQYF
v_call: TRBV5-1; j_call: TRBJ2-2; clone_size: -; d_call: -; cdr3_nt: TGCGCCAGCAGCTTGGTAGGGGGTATCGGGGAGCTGTTTTTT; cdr3_aa: CASSLVGGIGELFF
v_call: TRBV30; j_call: TRBJ1-3; clone_size: -; d_call: -; cdr3_nt: TGTGCCTGGAGTGCAGGGTCTCGAGGAAACACCATATATTTT; cdr3_aa: CAWSAGSRGNTIYF
v_call: TRBV6-6; j_call: TRBJ1-5; clone_size: -; d_call: -; cdr3_nt: TGTGCCAGCAGCCTAAAGGGGGGGGTAGGCAATCAGCCCCAGCATTTT; cdr3_aa: CASSLKGGVGNQPQHF
v_call: TRBV7-2; j_call: TRBJ2-1; clone_size: -; d_call: -; cdr3_nt: TGTGCCAGCAGCTTAGATACAGGGTGGGAGGAGCAGTTCTTC; cdr3_aa: CASSLDTGWEEQFF
v_call: TRBV4-2; j_call: TRBJ2-3; clone_size: few; d_call: -; cdr3_nt: TGTGCCAGCAGCCAAGAAGTCCGCGGATTGGATACGCAGTATTTT; cdr3_aa: CASSQEVRGLDTQYF
v_call: TRBV30; j_call: TRBJ1-2; clone_size: -; d_call: -; cdr3_nt: TGTGCCTGGACGTCGACAGAGAGACTCACCTTC; cdr3_aa: CAWTSTERLTF
v_call: TRBV18; j_call: TRBJ1-5; clone_size: -; d_call: TRBD1; cdr3_nt: TGTGCCAGCTCCCGTGGACAGGATAGCAATCAGCCCCAGCATTTT; cdr3_aa: CASSRGQDSNQPQHF
v_call: TRBV5-1; j_call: TRBJ1-3; clone_size: -; d_call: -; cdr3_nt: TGCGCCAGCAGCTTGGTAGCGTATGGAAACACCATATATTTT; cdr3_aa: CASSLVAYGNTIYF
v_call: TRBV9; j_call: TRBJ2-4; clone_size: few; d_call: -; cdr3_nt: TGTGCCAGCAGCGTAGAGCCGGCGGACAAACAGTACTTC; cdr3_aa: CASSVEPADKQYF